Sequencing of this TCR beta chain was carried out in a study of blood T cell repertoires in COVID-19. Sequenced by immunoSEQ multiplex PCR; TCRdb stores in-frame clones only, minus some. The sample has about 81,000 clones; roughly 78% are singletons. The CDR3 contains 14 residues. Between the trimmed V and J ends, which lost 0 bases and 2 bases, there was a span of 6 bases. Germline assignment: CDR1 SGDLS and CDR2 YYNGEE. This sequence joins TRBV9 and TRBJ1-3, with D maybe TRBD1 (5 bases). The sequencing sample was made of peripheral blood. The TCR sequence derives from a human donor in a cohort sampled during active COVID-19. The DNA for the CDR3 is TGTGCCAGCAGCGTAGCCAGGGCTGGAAACACCATATATTTT. This sequence encodes CASSVARAGNTIYF. Looking up the rest from reference TRBV9 and TRBJ1-3 gives the full variable domain: DSGVTQTPKHLITATGQRVTLRCSPRSGDLSVYWYQQSLDQGLQFLIQYYNGEERAKGNILERFSAQQFPDLHSELNLSSLELGDSALYFCASSVARAGNTIYFGEGSWLTVV.